Presented here are 29 T cell receptor beta chains from one specimen sequenced in a study of blood T cell repertoires in COVID-19. Generated by immunoSEQ multiplex PCR, the TCRdb table keeps only in-frame clones and is missing some. There are fewer than 300,000 clones in the sample; around 90% occur only once, and around 1.1% lies in the top ten. Sequencing used PBMCs or T cells enriched from blood (not recorded which). The receptor set was obtained from a woman aged 25-40 years who had recovered from COVID-19.

The V gene is TRBV29-1, the J gene TRBJ2-1; 13 bases are a match to TRBD2. The germline gives CDR1 SQVTM, CDR2 ANQGSEA. CDR3 size: 15 residues. Losses at the gene ends were 1 base for V and 9 bases for J; bases not matched to a gene: 6. The CDR3 DNA follows: TGCAGCGTTGAAGCGCGGACTAGCGGGAGTGGTGAGCAGTTCTTC. It yields the protein CSVEARTSGSGEQFF.

The chain recombines TRBV7-2 with TRBJ1-2; 7 nucleotides align to TRBD1. V dropped 1 base and J dropped 5; count of bases not matched to a gene: 7. The CDR3 consists of 15 residues. CDR1 and CDR2 from the germline V gene are SGHTA and FQGNSA. CDR3 nucleotide sequence: TGTGCCAGCAGCTTAGGCCCGGACAGGATATATGGCTACACCTTC. This sequence encodes CASSLGPDRIYGYTF.

This rearrangement joins TRBV4-1 to TRBJ1-1; D is unresolved. Trimming took off 6 bases at V and 1 base at J, with 12 bases between the two ends. Germline CDR1 and CDR2: MGHRA and YSYEKL. There are 14 residues in the CDR3. The CDR3 sequence: CASSWSSQNTEAFF. CDR3 bases: TGCGCCAGCAGTTGGAGCTCACAGAACACTGAAGCTTTCTTT.

This chain joins TRBV5-4 and TRBJ2-5; D remains unclear. With 0 bases removed from V and 2 bases from J, the gap between germline ends came to 8 bases. The CDR3 covers 14 residues. Germline loops: CDR1 SGHNT, CDR2 YYREEE (reference sequence). CDR3 residues: CASSLAVQQETQYF. CDR3 coding DNA: TGTGCCAGCAGCTTGGCCGTACAGCAAGAGACCCAGTACTTC.

The chain couples TRBV4-2 to TRBJ1-6, with 8 bases matching TRBD1. Germline V gene lookup returns CDR1 LGHNA and CDR2 YNFKEQ. The CDR3 runs to 17 residues. V lost 4 bases, J lost 7 bases, and 12 bases stayed unmatched. The CDR3 DNA sequence: TGTGCCAGCAGCCCAAGATTGGGCAGGGGGCGGAATTCACCCCTCCACTTT. It codes for CASSPRLGRGRNSPLHF.

The gene calls are TRBV10-1 and TRBJ2-3; perhaps TRBD1 as D (5 bases). Germline lookup yields CDR1 WNHNN and CDR2 SYGVQD (reference sequence). The ends were cut back, 5 bases at V and 4 bases at J, with 16 bases in the middle. The CDR3 runs 15 residues. The DNA of the CDR3 is TGCGCCAGCAGTTGGGGCCGAAAGCCGGCAGATACGCAGTATTTT. It yields the protein CASSWGRKPADTQYF.

This CDR3 is CASSFGDNNEQFF. CDR3 DNA: TGCGCCAGCAGCTTCGGGGATAACAATGAGCAGTTCTTC. The J gene is TRBJ2-1, the V gene TRBV5-1, with a possible D match to TRBD2 (5 bases). The CDR3 contains 13 residues. Germline V lookup: CDR1 SGHRS, CDR2 YFSETQ. Between the trimmed V and J ends, which lost 2 bases and 5 bases, there was a span of 8 bases. Together with reference TRBV5-1 and TRBJ2-1, the CDR3 gives the full variable domain: KAGVTQTPRYLIKTRGQQVTLSCSPISGHRSVSWYQQTPGQGLQFLFEYFSETQRNKGNFPGRFSGRQFSNSRSEMNVSTLELGDSALYLCASSFGDNNEQFFGPGTRLTVL.

The chain joins TRBV5-1 to TRBJ1-6; 8 bases align to TRBD1. The junction had 3 bases not matched to a gene; V was cut back by 4 bases and J by 6 bases. This CDR3 has 14 residues. Germline CDR1 is SGHRS and CDR2 is YFSETQ. The CDR3 spells CASSPDRGNSPLHF. In DNA form, the CDR3 reads TGCGCCAGCAGCCCCGACAGGGGTAATTCACCCCTCCACTTT.

This clone was seen only once. This chain links TRBV7-2 with TRBJ1-1, with a tentative D call TRBD1 (6 bases). Germline-derived CDR1 and CDR2 are SGHTA and FQGNSA. V was shortened by 3 bases and J by 5 bases, with 16 bases between the two germline ends. CDR3 size: 15 residues. The CDR3 loop reads CASSFYKGGGTEAFF. CDR3 coding DNA: TGTGCCAGCAGCTTTTATAAGGGGGGAGGGACTGAAGCTTTCTTT.

V and J are TRBV28 and TRBJ1-5; no reliable D call. With 7 bases removed from V and 0 bases from J, the gap between germline ends came to 7 bases. CDR3 length: 13 amino acids. Germline V CDR1 and CDR2: MDHEN, SYDVKM. The CDR3 region has the DNA TGTGCCAGCACCCTAGTTAGCAATCAGCCCCAGCATTTT. Encoded protein: CASTLVSNQPQHF.

The chain combines TRBV29-1 with TRBJ2-7; 9 nucleotides agree with TRBD1. Germline CDR1 reads SQVTM; CDR2 reads ANQGSEA. V trimming: 2 bases; J trimming: 11 bases; junction bases outside the gene matches: 7. The CDR3 runs 12 residues. CDR3 bases: TGCAGCGTTGAAACAGGGGGCCAAATAAAGTACTTC. Translated: CSVETGGQIKYF.

This chain joins TRBV3-1 (or the pseudogene TRBV3-2) and TRBJ1-1; D may be TRBD1 (6 bases). The length of the CDR3 is 15 residues. Looked up from germline, CDR1 is LGHDT and CDR2 is YNNKEL (reference sequence). The ends were cut back, 0 bases at V and 0 bases at J, with 8 bases in the middle. This CDR3 reads CASSQEDSMNTEAFF. CDR3 bases: TGTGCCAGCAGCCAAGAGGACAGCATGAACACTGAAGCTTTCTTT.

V is TRBV6-2 or TRBV6-3 and J is TRBJ2-1, with 9 positions matching TRBD2. The germline gives CDR1 MNHEY, CDR2 SVGEGT. This CDR3 contains 16 residues. V was pared by 4 bases and J by 7 bases, with 11 bases of the junction left unmatched. CDR3 DNA sequence: TGTGCCAGCAGTTCCCAAGCTAGCGGGGCCTTGAATGAGCAGTTCTTC. It yields the protein CASSSQASGALNEQFF.

The chain couples TRBV7-8 to TRBJ1-2, with D unresolved. CDR1 SGHVS and CDR2 FQNEAQ come from the germline V gene. Deletions cut 0 bases from V and 4 bases from J, with 9 bases between. This CDR3 spans 14 amino acids. The CDR3 DNA reads TGTGCCAGCAGCTTAGCGGGGAGTTCCTATGGCTACACCTTC. Its protein is CASSLAGSSYGYTF.

The chain joins TRBV28 to TRBJ2-3, with 7 bases identical to TRBD2. Per the germline V gene, CDR1 is MDHEN and CDR2 is SYDVKM. The CDR3 length is 15 residues. V shed 3 bases, J shed 2 bases, and the junction held 5 bases outside the gene matches. CDR3 in amino acids: CASSFTSDHTDTQYF. The DNA of the CDR3 is TGTGCCAGCAGTTTTACTAGCGATCACACAGATACGCAGTATTTT.

The rearrangement uses TRBV7-3 and TRBJ2-2; the D gene is possibly TRBD2 (6 bases). The CDR3 runs 14 residues. Germline lookup yields CDR1 SGHTA and CDR2 FQGTGA. V lost 4 bases, J lost 4 bases, and 10 bases lay in between. The chain's CDR3 is CASSSLAFTGELFF. The CDR3, as DNA: TGTGCCAGCAGCTCCCTAGCGTTCACCGGGGAGCTGTTTTTT.

The chain is built from TRBV29-1 and TRBJ2-7; TRBD1 matches 10 bases. Germline-derived CDR1 and CDR2 are SQVTM and ANQGSEA. The length of the CDR3 is 14 residues. The ends lost 4 bases at V and 5 bases at J; junction bases unmatched: 8. Written as DNA, the CDR3 is TGCAGCGTTGGGGGACAGGGGTCTTACGACGAGCAGTACTTC. Protein sequence: CSVGGQGSYDEQYF.

The J gene is TRBJ1-2, the V gene TRBV5-5; the match to TRBD1 covers 8 bases. Trimming at V came to 4 bases and at J to 5 bases, leaving 10 bases not matched to a gene. CDR1 and CDR2 from the germline V gene are SGHKS and YYEKEE (reference sequence). The CDR3 has 15 residues. The CDR3 sequence is CASSRLDRDLYGYTF. In DNA, the CDR3 is TGTGCCAGCAGCCGGTTGGACAGGGATCTTTATGGCTACACCTTC.

The sample holds one count of this clone. The chain is built from TRBV5-4 and TRBJ2-1; 10 bases fit TRBD2. CDR3 length: 19 amino acids. The germline gives CDR1 SGHNT, CDR2 YYREEE (reference sequence). V lost 3 bases, J lost 6 bases, and 18 bases stayed unmatched. The CDR3 nucleotides are TGTGCCAGCAGCTCGTCTTTAGGCTCTAGCGGGAGTCCGGGCAATGAGCAGTTCTTC. Protein: CASSSSLGSSGSPGNEQFF.

V gene TRBV5-6 combines with J gene TRBJ2-7; 7 nucleotides match TRBD1. The CDR3 spans 14 residues. Germline CDR1 reads SGHDT; CDR2 reads YYEEEE. J gave up 0 bases and V 4 bases, and 4 bases lay outside the gene matches. The CDR3 sequence is CASSTDRISYEQYF. CDR3 nucleotides: TGTGCCAGCAGCACGGACAGGATCTCCTACGAGCAGTACTTC.

The genes are TRBV11-2 and TRBJ2-1, with a weak D call TRBD2 (6 bases). Germline CDR1 SGHAT, CDR2 FQNNGV. Trimming removed 6 bases at V and 2 bases at J, with 17 bases between. The CDR3 sequence is 16 residues long. CDR3 sequence reads: CASSFGGLWAYNEQFF. CDR3 nucleotides: TGTGCCAGCAGTTTCGGGGGTCTTTGGGCCTACAATGAGCAGTTCTTC.

V is TRBV24-1 and J is TRBJ2-1, with unresolved D. V gave up 0 bases and J gave up 2 bases, with 4 bases separating them. The CDR3 is 14 residues long. Looked up from germline, CDR1 is KGHDR and CDR2 is SFDVKD. The CDR3 is CATSDLVAYNEQFF. For the CDR3, the DNA is TGTGCCACCAGTGATTTGGTCGCCTACAATGAGCAGTTCTTC.

The rearrangement joins TRBV25-1 to TRBJ1-5, with 7 bases that match TRBD1. CDR3 length: 16 amino acids. Germline V CDR1 and CDR2: MGHDK, SYGVNS. V gave up 2 bases and J gave up 4 bases; unmatched junction bases: 8. CDR3 loop: CASSESTGVGNQPQHF. The CDR3 nucleotides read TGTGCCAGCAGTGAAAGCACAGGGGTTGGAAATCAGCCCCAGCATTTT.

The chain links TRBV7-3 to TRBJ2-1; TRBD2 matches 11 bases. Trimming at V came to 3 bases and at J to 6 bases, leaving 4 bases not matched to a gene. The CDR3 is 15 residues long. From germline, CDR1 is SGHTA and CDR2 FQGTGA. The CDR3 region has the DNA TGTGCCAGCAGCTTTCTAGCGGGAGGATCCAATGAGCAGTTCTTC. This translates into CASSFLAGGSNEQFF.

The rearrangement links TRBV9 to TRBJ2-1; possible D gene TRBD2, 6 bases. Trimming removed 0 bases from V and 0 bases from J, with 16 bases in between. CDR1 is SGDLS and CDR2 is YYNGEE in the germline V gene. CDR3 length: 18 amino acids. The CDR3 sequence is CASSVGMGGPSSYNEQFF. The CDR3 DNA follows: TGTGCCAGCAGCGTAGGTATGGGAGGCCCCTCCTCCTACAATGAGCAGTTCTTC.

This clone was counted a few times. The chain combines TRBV14 with TRBJ2-1; TRBD2 matches 15 bases. CDR3 length equals 18 residues. V trimming: 4 bases; J trimming: 0 bases; junction bases outside the gene matches: 4. Germline V gives CDR1 SGHDN, CDR2 FVKESK. CDR3 loop: CASSLGLAGGSSYNEQFF. In DNA, the CDR3 is TGTGCCAGCAGCCTGGGACTAGCGGGGGGTAGCTCCTACAATGAGCAGTTCTTC. Complete variable domain (other parts from reference TRBV14 and TRBJ2-1): EAGVTQFPSHSVIEKGQTVTLRCDPISGHDNLYWYRRVMGKEIKFLLHFVKESKQDESGMPNNRFLAERTGGTYSTLKVQPAELEDSGVYFCASSLGLAGGSSYNEQFFGPGTRLTVL.

This chain links TRBV27 with TRBJ1-4; D perhaps matches TRBD1 (5 bases). Trimming removed 5 bases at V and 0 bases at J, with 10 bases between. The germline CDR1 and CDR2 sequences are MNHEY and SMNVEV (reference sequence). CDR3 size: 15 residues. The CDR3 loop is CASSTRDPTNEKLFF. CDR3 nucleotides: TGTGCCAGCAGTACCAGGGATCCAACTAATGAAAAACTGTTTTTT.

The rearrangement links TRBV5-6 to TRBJ2-2, with 8 bases aligning to TRBD2. V gave up 4 bases and J gave up 5 bases; unmatched junction bases: 10. This CDR3 contains 16 residues. Germline CDR1 reads SGHDT; CDR2 reads YYEEEE. CDR3 amino acids: CASSSAGTRETGELFF. The CDR3 DNA is TGTGCCAGCAGCAGTGCCGGGACTAGAGAGACCGGGGAGCTGTTTTTT.

The V call is TRBV18, the J call TRBJ1-3, with D perhaps matching TRBD1 (5 bases). Trimming pared 6 bases from V and 0 bases from J, leaving 12 bases between. This CDR3 region has 15 residues. In germline, CDR1 is KGHSH, CDR2 LQKENI. CDR3 bases: TGTGCCAGCTCCTTCGACAGAACCTCTGGAAACACCATATATTTT. Its translation: CASSFDRTSGNTIYF.